This is a list of T cell receptor beta chains from one sample in a study of cytomegalovirus exposure and HLA in healthy donors. Data came from immunoSEQ multiplex PCR; TCRdb stores just in-frame clones and leaves some out. The sample records under 100,000 clones, approximately 70% being singletons. Source material: PBMCs. The receptors here all came from a woman aged 50 to 60 in good health and CMV-seropositive. Each CDR3 is given with its conserved first and last residue. D genes are given only for firm matches. Rows may omit the clone size; those that give it use once, few, many or a size class.

V,D,size,J,DNA,CDR3
TRBV7-2,-,few,TRBJ2-2,TGTGCCAGCAGGCGAGATTCCACCGGGGAGCTGTTTTTT,CASRRDSTGELFF
TRBV20-1,-,-,TRBJ1-4,TGCAGTGCTCTAAACAGGGAAAAACTGTTTTTT,CSALNREKLFF
TRBV13,TRBD2,few,TRBJ2-1,TGTGCCAGCATCATTCTCACTAGCGGGCGAACCAATGAGCAGTTCTTC,CASIILTSGRTNEQFF
TRBV29-1,TRBD1,-,TRBJ1-1,TGCAGCGTTAAATTTGGGGGACAGGGACCGAACACTGAAGCTTTCTTT,CSVKFGGQGPNTEAFF
TRBV10-1,-,-,TRBJ1-2,TGCGCCAGCAGTCTCTACCAACTTTCCGGCTACACCTTC,CASSLYQLSGYTF
TRBV11-2,TRBD1,-,TRBJ1-5,TGTGCCAGCAGCTTAGGTCCAGTAGGGACAGGGGAAAATCAGCCCCAGCATTTT,CASSLGPVGTGENQPQHF
TRBV11-2,-,-,TRBJ1-3,TGTGCCAGCAGCTTCCGCTTAATCCGGGGCTCTGGAAACACCATATATTTT,CASSFRLIRGSGNTIYF
TRBV6-6,TRBD1,few,TRBJ1-2,TGTGCCAGCGACAGGGGGACGTATGGCTACACCTTC,CASDRGTYGYTF
TRBV18,-,-,TRBJ1-2,TGTGCCAGCTCTCCTACGGGGGACTATGGCTACACCTTC,CASSPTGDYGYTF
TRBV7-2,-,-,TRBJ2-7,TGTGCCAGCAGCGTGCGACAGTCCAACACAGCCTACGAGCAGTACTTC,CASSVRQSNTAYEQYF
TRBV15,-,-,TRBJ2-7,TGTGCCACCAGCAGAGATCTGGGGTTTGTGGGGCCAGCCTACGAGCAGTACTTC,CATSRDLGFVGPAYEQYF
TRBV7-8,TRBD2,-,TRBJ2-7,TGTGCCAGCAGCGGATCACTAGCGGGAGATTACGAGCAGTACTTC,CASSGSLAGDYEQYF
TRBV7-9,TRBD1,few,TRBJ2-5,TGTGCCAGCAGCCTACGCGGGACAGGGAAAGAGACCCAGTACTTC,CASSLRGTGKETQYF
TRBV28,-,-,TRBJ2-5,TGTGCCAGCAGTTTATCTAAAGTTCGGGGGTTCCAGTACTTC,CASSLSKVRGFQYF
TRBV14,-,once,TRBJ1-1,TGTGCCAGCAGCCAAGATCCGCAGGCGATGAACACTGAAGCTTTCTTT,CASSQDPQAMNTEAFF
TRBV2,-,-,TRBJ1-5,TGTGCCAGCAGGCGGGGCGCCGAGGATAGCAATCAGCCCCAGCATTTT,CASRRGAEDSNQPQHF
TRBV14,-,-,TRBJ2-7,TGTGCCAGCAGCCAAGCTCCACCGACAACAACCTACGAGCAGTACTTC,CASSQAPPTTTYEQYF
TRBV29-1,-,-,TRBJ2-1,TGCAGCGTCAAGTGGGGGCCCAATGAGCAGTTCTTC,CSVKWGPNEQFF
TRBV4-1,-,-,TRBJ1-1,TGCGCCAGCAGTCAGGGATTCGGGTACACTGAAGCTTTCTTT,CASSQGFGYTEAFF
TRBV5-6,-,-,TRBJ2-3,TGTGCCAGCAGCTTAGCTAGCACAGATACGCAGTATTTT,CASSLASTDTQYF
TRBV28,TRBD1,few,TRBJ1-5,TGTGCCAGCAGGGGGCCAGGGGGCTTAGGGAATCAGCCCCAGCATTTT,CASRGPGGLGNQPQHF
TRBV6-1,TRBD2,-,TRBJ2-6,TGTGCCAGCAGTGAAGTTTGGACTAGCAGGAGCTCTGGGGCCAACGTCCTGACTTTC,CASSEVWTSRSSGANVLTF
TRBV15,-,-,TRBJ2-1,TGTGCCACCAGCAGAGATATGAGCAGGCATGAGCAGTTCTTC,CATSRDMSRHEQFF
TRBV7-9,-,few,TRBJ1-4,TGTGCCAGCAGCTTAGGCCCAGGGGAGGAAAAACTGTTTTTT,CASSLGPGEEKLFF